The clone carrying this T cell receptor beta chain is medium-sized in the sample. Its antigen is not identified. The germline V gene has CDR1 LNHNV and CDR2 YYDKDF (reference sequence). V dropped 0 bases and J dropped 2 bases, with 13 bases sitting between them. The CDR3 has 16 residues. This sample stems from a study of vaccination and CD4 T cells after COVID-19. About the research overall: Sampling occurred at day 14 and days 161 to 241 post-vaccination in a few convalescent patients. Overall study findings and caveats: Apart from involving relatively few convalescent patients, the work omitted early post-infection timepoints.

The time point here: late sampling 161 to 241 days after vaccination in a few convalescent patients. Treatment noted: roughly 11-day PBMC culture with coronavirus spike peptide pools or control peptides (ViraFEST assay). Cultured CD4+ T-cell DNA underwent Oncomine TCR Beta short-read sequencing. In this case, cultured CD4+ T cells provided the extracted genomic DNA. TCRdb passed the PCR reads through MiXCR, listing each CDR3 protein once. The sample yields 20,000 to 30,000 distinct CDR3 sequences, 28% seen once. This TCR derives from a human donor who had recovered from COVID-19. The sample here was CD4+ T cells from blood, cultured in vitro, taken about 7 months after SARS-CoV-2 vaccination. The chain has TRBV15 and TRBJ2-5; D unclear. The CDR3 here is CATSRDPRPNQETQYF. CDR3 nucleotide sequence: TGTGCCACCAGCAGAGATCCCCGTCCTAATCAAGAGACCCAGTACTTC.